This TCR beta chain was recorded in a study of T cell responses to AZD1222 COVID-19 vaccine (dated by TCRdb to the early 2020s). Background on the whole study: A total of 230 to 250 trial participants underwent TCR sequencing, of whom about 210 received two doses of AZD1222 and about 26 received two doses of the MenACWY control vaccine. Trial participants were enrolled by age into 18-55, 56-69 and 70-plus year subgroups, with about 150, 28 and 57 TCR-sequenced participants respectively.

The CDR3 numbers 15 residues from cysteine through phenylalanine. The kept DNA is CDR3 alone, 45 bases in frame from the first base. The germline V and J ends show losses of 6 bases and 2 bases respectively, and no gene match explains 6 bases of the junction. CDR1 and CDR2 are drawn from the germline V gene: ENHRY, SYGVKD. The CDR3 regions of human TCRbeta chains were analyzed by immunosequencing. The authors processed their data as follows. TCRs in the repertoires were compared against a reference library of SARS-CoV-2-specific TCRs that had been generated with the MIRA antigen-specificity platform. Breadth was defined as the fraction of unique TCRs that were SARS-CoV-2-associated. Depth was defined as the fraction of total T cells that were SARS-CoV-2-associated. Using the MIRA data, each spike-specific TCR was assigned both to the spike region to which the TCR was reactive and to a CD4 or CD8 class. Log10-transformed breadth and depth values were compared by one-way ANOVA with Sidak's multiple comparisons tests. Sourced from immuneACCESS, this table was stored by TCRdb with only in-frame sequences that have V and J called. A share of the clones is absent; for the studies checked, an unresolved V gene accounts for under half, and the remainder has no known explanation. That table gives V, J and clone size, and the DNA gave D and trimming. This sample lists roughly 140,000 clones; 75% to 85% were detected once. Approximately 4% of the sample rests with the top ten.

The time point label, as the study defines it: baseline before first vaccination. In light of the paper, this sample's treatment or condition label describes: meningococcal conjugate vaccine given as trial control. Samples from vaccinated people were obtained from the UK trials COV001 and COV002, which included a single-blind randomized controlled phase 2/3 trial of AZD1222 (ChAdOx1 nCoV-19) in healthy adults. Trial participant PBMC samples were collected at day 0 and day 28 after the second dose for TCRbeta chain sequencing. For this clone: Its antigen remains undetermined. No much larger clonotype is one base removed from it; base qualities were not supplied.

Summary of the overall study and its limitations: The 56-69-year group was small, and its depth increase did not reach significance, likely because of low power. Conclusions about previously exposed vaccinees are limited, since just six or seven AZD1222 recipients were seropositive for SARS-CoV-2 at baseline. Vaccine-associated CD4 TCRs spanned the whole spike protein, with dominant responses in regions 160-218 and 743-854. Because no samples from the day 14 peak response were available, repertoires could be characterized only after the peak T cell response. After two AZD1222 doses, spike-specific TCR breadth and depth were significantly higher than at day 0 and than in MenACWY recipients. Participants were mostly white British and included more females than males, and it was suggested by the authors that clonal diversity may have been underestimated. Reportedly, close to half of the unique spike-specific TCRs recognized epitopes lying outside the regions that are mutated in the B.1.351 and B.1.1.7 variants.

This chain is built from TRBV10-3 and TRBJ1-5, and TRBD1 aligns with 8 junction nucleotides. Material: peripheral blood, obtained on day 0 of MenACWY control vaccination. This TCR came from an adult in good health. The DNA reads TGTGCCATCAGCCTAACGGACAGGGGCAATCAGCCCCAGCATTTT. Translated, this gives CAISLTDRGNQPQHF.